The 18 T cell receptor beta chains listed next were all sequenced from one sample in a study of post-analysis software for immune sequencing data. These TCRs are of unknown antigen specificity. General study findings and limits: Among several TRBV segments more frequent in patients than controls were TRBV5-6, TRBV5-1 and TRBV20-1.

Libraries were made from TCR beta cDNA, and they carried unique molecular identifiers. MiXCR, run by TCRdb on the PCR reads, gives a single entry per CDR3 protein. The sample records about 540,000 distinct CDR3 sequences, 30% to 40% being singletons. Sample: blood. All receptors derive from a girl younger than 18 with multiple sclerosis.

This clonotype was detected a few times. The V and J genes are TRBV5-6 and TRBJ1-1; no firm D call. Trimming shortened V by 0 bases and J by 1 base, and 7 bases separated the two germline ends. Germline CDR1 SGHDT, CDR2 YYEEEE. The CDR3 sequence is 14 residues long. CDR3 bases: TGTGCCAGCAGCTTGGCTGAGGGGAACACTGAAGCTTTCTTT. This sequence encodes CASSLAEGNTEAFF. Looking up the rest from reference TRBV5-6 and TRBJ1-1 gives the full variable domain: DAGVTQSPTHLIKTRGQQVTLRCSPKSGHDTVSWYQQALGQGPQFIFQYYEEEERQRGNFPDRFSGHQFPNYSSELNVNALLLGDSALYLCASSLAEGNTEAFFGQGTRLTVV.

In its sample, this clonotype was seen a few times. CDR3 region: CASSLTVRGEKLFF. CDR3 DNA sequence: TGTGCCAGCAGCCTGACGGTTCGAGGGGAAAAACTGTTTTTT. The rearrangement links TRBV14 to TRBJ1-4; D unresolved. V lost 4 bases, J lost 8 bases, and 14 bases lay in between. The CDR3 length is 14 residues. Germline V CDR1 and CDR2: SGHDN, FVKESK.

About this clonotype itself: A read error is possible here, since a much larger clone lies one base away. This chain connects TRBV20-1 to TRBJ2-5, with D uncertain. The germline V gene has CDR1 DFQATT and CDR2 SNEGSKA (reference sequence). Trimming shortened V by 0 bases and J by 5 bases, and 13 bases separated the two germline ends. The CDR3 is made up of 14 amino acids. The CDR3 DNA is TGCAGTGCTAGAGATAGCCGGAGCCTGGAGACCCAGTACTTC. Its translation: CSARDSRSLETQYF.

The count of this clonotype is one. The rearrangement links TRBV6-4 to TRBJ2-1; a weak D match, TRBD1 (5 bases). Trimming removed 2 bases from V and 10 bases from J, with 12 bases in between. The CDR3 length is 13 residues. Germline CDR1 and CDR2: MRHNA and SNTAGT. The CDR3 nucleotides read TGTGCCAGCAGTGACGGAACATGGGGCGAGCAGTTCTTC. Encoded protein: CASSDGTWGEQFF.

The V call is TRBV20-1, the J call TRBJ2-5, with no clear D. Germline CDR1 is DFQATT and CDR2 is SNEGSKA (reference sequence). This CDR3 is built from 15 residues. Trimming took off 0 bases at V and 0 bases at J, with 11 bases between the two ends. CDR3 sequence: CSARDIRQYQETQYF. In DNA form, the CDR3 reads TGCAGTGCTAGAGATATCCGGCAGTACCAAGAGACCCAGTACTTC.

With regard to this clonotype: The junction shows a germline mismatch at one end, possibly a read error. CDR3 in amino acids: CACSLRGWGLATHQETQYF. CDR3 sequence (DNA): TGTGCCTGCAGCTTAAGAGGATGGGGACTAGCGACCCATCAAGAGACCCAGTACTTC. The chain combines TRBV7-2 with TRBJ2-5; 10 positions agree with TRBD2. CDR3 length: 19 amino acids. Germline V gene sequence: CDR1 SGHTA, CDR2 FQGNSA.

The V gene is TRBV10-3, the J gene TRBJ2-3, with D perhaps TRBD1 or TRBD2 (5 bases each). There are 14 residues in the CDR3. Germline V CDR1 and CDR2: ENHRY, SYGVKD. The V and J ends lost 10 bases and 1 base respectively, with 15 bases between them. CDR3 residues: CATSILGGTDTQYF. The DNA for the CDR3 is TGTGCCACCTCAATCTTGGGGGGCACAGATACGCAGTATTTT.

The genes are TRBV4-1 and TRBJ1-5; possible D gene TRBD1, 5 bases. Looked up from germline, CDR1 is MGHRA and CDR2 is YSYEKL. V lost 0 bases and J lost 6, with 12 bases in between. The CDR3 is 15 amino acids. CDR3 DNA: TGCGCCAGCAGCCAAGATCCGGGGGAGGCTCAGCCCCAGCATTTT. Its protein is CASSQDPGEAQPQHF.

This clonotype was counted a few times. J is TRBJ1-4 and V is TRBV4-1, with D perhaps matching TRBD1 (6 bases). In germline, CDR1 is MGHRA, CDR2 YSYEKL. Trimming left V 5 bases short and J 7 bases short, with 20 bases between. The CDR3 has 16 residues. The CDR3: CASSWRTARGGEKLFF. The CDR3 DNA sequence: TGCGCCAGCAGCTGGAGGACAGCACGAGGGGGTGAAAAACTGTTTTTT.

The chain combines TRBV3-1 with TRBJ2-5; D uncertain. The V gene's germline CDR1 is LGHDT and CDR2 YNNKEL (reference sequence). The CDR3 extends over 16 amino acids. The V end lost 4 bases, the J end lost 1 base, and 16 bases lay between the germline ends. CDR3: CASSLRNRAFQETQYF. Here the CDR3 DNA reads TGTGCCAGCAGCCTCCGGAACCGAGCTTTCCAAGAGACCCAGTACTTC.

The V call is TRBV7-8, the J call TRBJ1-5, with TRBD1 matching over 7 bases. The CDR3 runs 16 residues. Germline V gene data show CDR1 as SGHVS and CDR2 as FQNEAQ. The V and J ends lost 5 bases and 1 base, in that order; junction bases with no gene match: 8. The chain's CDR3 is CASSLHRGQSNQPQHF. The CDR3 DNA reads as TGTGCCAGCAGCCTCCACAGGGGACAGAGCAATCAGCCCCAGCATTTT.

The sample holds a few counts of this clonotype. The CDR3 coding sequence is TGTGCCAGCAGCCAGTTAGCGGGGACCACAGATACGCAGTATTTT. Amino acid sequence: CASSQLAGTTDTQYF. The chain is built from TRBV6-5 and TRBJ2-3; 8 bases are shared with TRBD2. V was pared by 6 bases and J by 2 bases, with 7 bases of the junction left unmatched. The CDR3 spans 15 residues. Per germline, CDR1 MNHEY and CDR2 SVGAGI.

This clonotype was seen repeatedly, ten times or more. This sequence joins TRBV12-3 or TRBV12-4 and TRBJ1-2; weak D call: TRBD1 (6 bases). The CDR3 consists of 13 residues. Trimming stripped 5 bases from V and 8 bases from J, with 15 bases between. CDR3 residues: CASSPNRVRGYTF. In nucleotides, the CDR3 is TGTGCCAGCAGTCCGAACAGGGTGCGCGGCTACACCTTC.

In its sample, this clonotype was seen a few times. The rearrangement joins TRBV15 to TRBJ2-5; TRBD1 matches at 9 bases. V shed 6 bases and J 5 bases; nucleotides not matched to a gene: 13. Germline V gene lookup returns CDR1 LNHNV and CDR2 YYDKDF (reference sequence). The CDR3 has 16 residues. The CDR3 DNA reads as TGTGCCACCAGTTTCGACTCCGGGACAGGGAGGGAGACCCAGTACTTC. Translated: CATSFDSGTGRETQYF.

V gene TRBV20-1 combines with J gene TRBJ1-2; TRBD1 matches 8 bases. The CDR3 totals 13 residues. V gave up 5 bases and J gave up 0 bases; unmatched junction bases: 2. Germline CDR1 and CDR2: DFQATT and SNEGSKA (reference sequence). The CDR3 sequence: CSAPQGANYGYTF. The CDR3, as DNA: TGCAGTGCTCCACAGGGGGCTAACTATGGCTACACCTTC.

This clonotype was seen repeatedly, ten times or more. This chain connects TRBV20-1 to TRBJ2-7; the D gene could be TRBD1 or TRBD2 (5 bases each). Germline CDR1 reads DFQATT; CDR2 reads SNEGSKA (reference sequence). V was clipped by 0 bases and J by 2 bases, with 8 bases between them. The CDR3 has 13 amino acids. CDR3 nucleotide sequence: TGCAGTGCTAGAGATAGAGGGGCCTACGAGCAGTACTTC. Encoded protein: CSARDRGAYEQYF.

The rearrangement uses TRBV20-1 and TRBJ1-2; D call uncertain. CDR3 size: 9 residues. In germline, CDR1 is DFQATT, CDR2 SNEGSKA (reference sequence). V dropped 6 bases and J dropped 8 bases, with 7 bases sitting between them. Here the CDR3 DNA reads TGCAGTGCGAACAAGGGCTACACCTTC. Its protein product is CSANKGYTF.

This clonotype was counted between two and nine times. J is TRBJ2-3 and V is TRBV21-1; the table names TRBD2, a call not compared with the DNA. TRBV21-1 is tagged as a pseudogene. The CDR3 is 17 residues long. In DNA, the CDR3 is TGTGCCAGCAGCCCCCGACTAGCGGGGGGTGTCCCGGATACGCAGTATTTT. It specifies CASSPRLAGGVPDTQYF.